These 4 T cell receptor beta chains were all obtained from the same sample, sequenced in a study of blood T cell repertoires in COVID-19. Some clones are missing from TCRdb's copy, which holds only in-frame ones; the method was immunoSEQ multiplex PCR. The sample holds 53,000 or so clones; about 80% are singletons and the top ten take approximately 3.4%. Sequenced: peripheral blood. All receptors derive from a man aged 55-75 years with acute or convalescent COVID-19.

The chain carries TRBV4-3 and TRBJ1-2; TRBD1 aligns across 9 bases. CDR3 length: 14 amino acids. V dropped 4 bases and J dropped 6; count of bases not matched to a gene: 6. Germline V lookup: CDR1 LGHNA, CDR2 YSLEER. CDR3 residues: CASSPTGGVNGYTF. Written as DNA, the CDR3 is TGCGCCAGCAGCCCGACAGGGGGGGTTAATGGCTACACCTTC.

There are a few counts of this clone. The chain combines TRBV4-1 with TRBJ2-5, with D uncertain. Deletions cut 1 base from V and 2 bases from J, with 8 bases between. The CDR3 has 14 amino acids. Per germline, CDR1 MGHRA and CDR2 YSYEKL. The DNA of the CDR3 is TGCGCCAGCAGCCAAGGTCCTCTTCAAGAGACCCAGTACTTC. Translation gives CASSQGPLQETQYF.

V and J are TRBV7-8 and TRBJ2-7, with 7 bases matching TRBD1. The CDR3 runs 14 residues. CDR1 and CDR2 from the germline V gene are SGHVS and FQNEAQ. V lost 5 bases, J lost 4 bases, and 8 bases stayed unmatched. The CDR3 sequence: CASSRTGTVYEQYF. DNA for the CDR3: TGTGCCAGCAGCCGAACCGGGACAGTTTACGAGCAGTACTTC.

CDR3: CASGGPFRTDTQYF. CDR3 sequence (DNA): TGTGCCAGCGGGGGCCCATTCCGCACAGATACGCAGTATTTT. The V call is TRBV2, the J call TRBJ2-3; D might be TRBD1 (6 bases). The V end lost 8 bases, the J end lost 1 base, and 13 bases lay between the germline ends. The CDR3 has 14 residues. The germline V gene has CDR1 SNHLY and CDR2 FYNNEI.